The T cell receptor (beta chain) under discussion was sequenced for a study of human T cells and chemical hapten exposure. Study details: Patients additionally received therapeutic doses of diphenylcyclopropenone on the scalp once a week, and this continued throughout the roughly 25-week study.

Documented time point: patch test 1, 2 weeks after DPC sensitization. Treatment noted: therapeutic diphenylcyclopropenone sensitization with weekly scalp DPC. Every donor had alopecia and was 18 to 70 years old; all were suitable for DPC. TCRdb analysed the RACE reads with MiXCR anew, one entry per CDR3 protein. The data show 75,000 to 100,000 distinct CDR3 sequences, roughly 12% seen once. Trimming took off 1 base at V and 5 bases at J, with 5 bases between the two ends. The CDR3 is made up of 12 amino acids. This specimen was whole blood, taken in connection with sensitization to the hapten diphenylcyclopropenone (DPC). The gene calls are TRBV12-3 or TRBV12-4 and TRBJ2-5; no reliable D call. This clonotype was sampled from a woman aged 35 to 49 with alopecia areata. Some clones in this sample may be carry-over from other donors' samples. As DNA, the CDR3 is TGTGCCAGCAGTTTAGACACGGAGACCCAGTACTTC. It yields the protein CASSLDTETQYF.